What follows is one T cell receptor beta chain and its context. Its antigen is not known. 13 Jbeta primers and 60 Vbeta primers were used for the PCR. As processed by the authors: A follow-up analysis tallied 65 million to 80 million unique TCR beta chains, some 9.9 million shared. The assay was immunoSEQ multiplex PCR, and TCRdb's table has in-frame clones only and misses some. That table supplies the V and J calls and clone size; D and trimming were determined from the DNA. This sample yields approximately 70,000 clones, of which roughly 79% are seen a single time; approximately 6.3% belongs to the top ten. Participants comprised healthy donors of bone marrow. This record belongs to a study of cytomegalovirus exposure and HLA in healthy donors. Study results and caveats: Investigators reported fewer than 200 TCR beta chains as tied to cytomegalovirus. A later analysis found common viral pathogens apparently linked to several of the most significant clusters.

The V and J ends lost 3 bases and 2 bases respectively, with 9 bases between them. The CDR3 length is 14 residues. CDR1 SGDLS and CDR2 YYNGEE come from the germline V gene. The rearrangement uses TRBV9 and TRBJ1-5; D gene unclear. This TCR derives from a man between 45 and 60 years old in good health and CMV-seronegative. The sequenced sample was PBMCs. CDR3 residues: CASSALAGNQPQHF. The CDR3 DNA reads TGTGCCAGCAGCGCCCTGGCAGGCAATCAGCCCCAGCATTTT.